The 30 T cell receptor beta chains listed next were all sequenced from one sample in a study of blood T cells in healthy people across ages. With a J-beta primer mix and a sample-barcoded 5' primer, a second PCR ran roughly 6 to 11 cycles. In TCRdb, the 5' RACE reads were re-called with MiXCR into one record per CDR3 protein. The table shows about 1.6 million distinct CDR3 sequences, with roughly 32% occurring only once. Sequencing input: blood. Receptors were obtained from a woman aged 30 to 39 in good health.

This clonotype was seen ten or more times. J is TRBJ2-3 and V is TRBV5-1; 7 bases are a match to TRBD1. The CDR3 loop spans 15 amino acids. Germline values: CDR1 SGHRS, CDR2 YFSETQ. The V segment lost 0 bases and the J segment 3 bases; nucleotides outside the gene matches: 4. CDR3 residues: CASSLERGPTDTQYF. CDR3 sequence (DNA): TGCGCCAGCAGCTTGGAAAGGGGGCCAACAGATACGCAGTATTTT.

This clonotype has only one observation. A much larger clone differs by one base, so this may be a read error. This rearrangement joins TRBV29-1 to TRBJ2-5; D might be TRBD1 or TRBD2, each matching 5 bases. Germline CDR1 reads SQVTM; CDR2 reads ANQGSEA. Between the trimmed V and J ends, which lost 4 bases and 7 bases, there was a span of 7 bases. This CDR3 comprises 10 residues. The CDR3 is CSVGGRTQYF. Written as DNA, the CDR3 is TGCAGCGTTGGGGGGAGGACCCAGTACTTC.

J is TRBJ1-5 and V is TRBV6-2 or TRBV6-3; maybe TRBD1 (5 bases). With 7 bases removed from V and 3 bases from J, the gap between germline ends came to 13 bases. The V gene's germline CDR1 is MNHEY and CDR2 SVGEGT. The CDR3 totals 14 residues. The CDR3 coding sequence is TGTGCCAGCACCCCAGGGAGGGACAATCAGCCCCAGCATTTT. Translation: CASTPGRDNQPQHF.

The gene calls are TRBV5-1 and TRBJ2-1, with 11 bases fitting TRBD2. The V gene end was trimmed by 0 bases and the J gene end by 3 bases; junction bases not matched to a gene: 2. Germline CDR1 is SGHRS and CDR2 is YFSETQ. The CDR3 has 16 amino acids. CDR3 sequence reads: CASSLGSGGGYNEQFF. The DNA for the CDR3 is TGCGCCAGCAGCTTGGGTAGCGGGGGGGGCTACAATGAGCAGTTCTTC.

The rearrangement links TRBV4-1 to TRBJ2-5, with D perhaps being TRBD1 or TRBD2 (5 bases each). Germline V gene lookup returns CDR1 MGHRA and CDR2 YSYEKL. The V end lost 4 bases, the J end lost 1 base, and 13 bases lay between the germline ends. The CDR3 has 15 residues. The DNA for the CDR3 is TGCGCCAGCAGCCCCCTGGGACGGACCCAAGAGACCCAGTACTTC. Translated: CASSPLGRTQETQYF.

This chain links TRBV20-1 with TRBJ1-2; D is unclear. Germline loops: CDR1 DFQATT, CDR2 SNEGSKA (reference sequence). The V gene lost 0 bases and the J gene lost 8 bases, with 7 bases spanning the gap. The CDR3 totals 11 residues. For the CDR3, the DNA is TGCAGTGCTAGAGATCGCTTAGGCTACACCTTC. It yields the protein CSARDRLGYTF.

The chain employs TRBV7-3 and TRBJ2-1, with 7 nucleotides matching TRBD2. This CDR3 has 14 amino acids. From germline, CDR1 is SGHTA and CDR2 FQGTGA. After removal of 5 bases from V and 8 bases from J, the junction contained 9 bases not matched to a gene. This chain's CDR3 is CASSLGLVGDEQFF. The CDR3 coding sequence is TGTGCCAGCAGCCTAGGACTAGTAGGCGATGAGCAGTTCTTC.

The V call is TRBV20-1, the J call TRBJ1-5, with D hard to call. Between the trimmed V and J ends, which lost 3 bases and 0 bases, there was a span of 12 bases. From germline, CDR1 is DFQATT and CDR2 SNEGSKA (reference sequence). The CDR3 consists of 15 residues. The DNA of the CDR3 is TGCAGTGCTAGCGCCAGTCAGCATAGCAATCAGCCCCAGCATTTT. Translation gives CSASASQHSNQPQHF.

The V call is TRBV12-3 or TRBV12-4, the J call TRBJ1-1; a weak D match, TRBD1 (6 bases). The CDR3 extends over 13 amino acids. Trimming cost V 7 bases and J 4 bases, with 13 bases left between them. The CDR3 bases are TGTGCCAGCAAGGGGGGTGATGGCACTGAAGCTTTCTTT. Its translation is CASKGGDGTEAFF.

This clonotype showed up many times. The chain uses TRBV6-9 and TRBJ1-1; no firm D call. The V and J ends lost 11 bases and 5 bases respectively, with 3 bases between them. The CDR3 spans 8 residues. The germline V gene has CDR1 MNHGY and CDR2 SVAAGI. Here the CDR3 DNA reads TGTGCCTGGACTGAAGCTTTCTTT. It encodes CAWTEAFF.

This clonotype was found a few times. This sequence joins TRBV6-8 and TRBJ2-7; D uncertain. The germline V gene encodes CDR1 MNHGY and CDR2 SAAAGT. The CDR3 runs 11 residues. Deletions cut 2 bases from V and 4 bases from J, with 3 bases between. The CDR3 DNA reads as TGTGCCAGCAGTTACGAGTACGAGCAGTACTTC. This sequence encodes CASSYEYEQYF.

The chain uses TRBV20-1 and TRBJ1-1; D unresolved. From germline, CDR1 is DFQATT and CDR2 SNEGSKA (reference sequence). The germline V and J ends were trimmed by 0 bases and 6 bases, with 20 bases remaining between them. CDR3 length: 16 residues. The CDR3 nucleotides are TGCAGTGCTAGAGAACATTCCTCGGTCCTGAAACCTGAAGCTTTCTTT. This codes for CSAREHSSVLKPEAFF.

J is TRBJ1-2 and V is TRBV4-1; TRBD1 is a possible D gene (6 bases). Trimming removed 2 bases at V and 5 bases at J, with 12 bases between. CDR3 size: 14 residues. Germline V gene lookup returns CDR1 MGHRA and CDR2 YSYEKL. CDR3 in amino acids: CASSQKQGTYGYTF. Here the CDR3 DNA reads TGCGCCAGCAGCCAAAAACAGGGCACGTATGGCTACACCTTC.

This rearrangement joins TRBV18 to TRBJ2-3, with D perhaps matching TRBD2 (5 bases). The CDR3 totals 15 residues. V lost 4 bases to trimming and J lost 4 bases, with 15 bases between them. Germline CDR1 reads KGHSH; CDR2 reads LQKENI. The CDR3 loop reads CASSHRNEGADTQYF. The CDR3 coding sequence is TGTGCCAGCTCACACCGGAACGAGGGAGCAGATACGCAGTATTTT. Full variable domain (outside the CDR3, taken from reference TRBV18 and TRBJ2-3): NAGVMQNPRHLVRRRGQEARLRCSPMKGHSHVYWYRQLPEEGLKFMVYLQKENIIDESGMPKERFSAEFPKEGPSILRIQQVVRGDSAAYFCASSHRNEGADTQYFGPGTRLTVL.

This chain uses TRBV18 with TRBJ1-5, with TRBD1 matching 9 bases. This CDR3 comprises 15 residues. The germline CDR1 and CDR2 sequences are KGHSH and LQKENI. V was pared by 4 bases and J by 3 bases, with 4 bases of the junction left unmatched. Written as DNA, the CDR3 is TGTGCCAGCTCACTATACAGGGGGCCCAATCAGCCCCAGCATTTT. Encoded protein: CASSLYRGPNQPQHF.

The rearrangement joins TRBV7-7 to TRBJ2-2; D gene ambiguous. CDR1 is SSHAT, CDR2 FNYEAQ, per germline (reference sequence). With 1 base removed from V and 6 bases from J, the gap between germline ends came to 6 bases. The CDR3 has 13 amino acids. CDR3 DNA: TGTGCCAGCAGCTTAGACGAGGCCGGGGAGCTGTTTTTT. As protein: CASSLDEAGELFF.

This clonotype was detected only a few times. The chain has TRBV20-1 and TRBJ2-7; 7 nucleotides agree with TRBD1. This CDR3 region has 15 residues. Looked up from germline, CDR1 is DFQATT and CDR2 is SNEGSKA (reference sequence). V shed 5 bases, J shed 0 bases, and the junction held 10 bases outside the gene matches. The CDR3 DNA reads TGCAGTGCTTCAAACAGGGGAGAATACTCCTACGAGCAGTACTTC. Its translation is CSASNRGEYSYEQYF.

The chain joins TRBV5-1 to TRBJ1-4, with a possible D match to TRBD1 (5 bases). V was shortened by 3 bases and J by 4 bases, with 10 bases between the two germline ends. The CDR3 spans 14 residues. Germline lookup yields CDR1 SGHRS and CDR2 YFSETQ. CDR3 in DNA: TGCGCCAGCAGCTGGGGGGGAGATAATGAAAAACTGTTTTTT. Protein: CASSWGGDNEKLFF.

The J gene is TRBJ2-3, the V gene TRBV27, with 7 bases identical to TRBD1. The V gene's germline CDR1 is MNHEY and CDR2 SMNVEV (reference sequence). The CDR3 has 16 amino acids. J lost 1 base, V lost 3 bases, and 7 bases had no gene match. This CDR3 is CASSFFRQGGTDTQYF. In DNA, the CDR3 is TGTGCCAGCAGTTTTTTTCGGCAGGGGGGCACAGATACGCAGTATTTT.

The rearrangement uses TRBV27 and TRBJ1-1, with unresolved D. Trimming removed 0 bases from V and 0 bases from J, with 8 bases in between. The germline V gene has CDR1 MNHEY and CDR2 SMNVEV (reference sequence). This CDR3 contains 15 residues. The CDR3 spells CASSLSADMNTEAFF. CDR3 nucleotides: TGTGCCAGCAGTTTATCGGCAGATATGAACACTGAAGCTTTCTTT.

This clonotype appeared a few times. This chain joins TRBV5-1 and TRBJ2-1; the D is unclear. There are 13 residues in the CDR3. V dropped 1 base and J dropped 7 bases, with 9 bases sitting between them. Germline-derived CDR1 and CDR2 are SGHRS and YFSETQ. This CDR3 is CASSLIIGNEQFF. The CDR3 coding sequence is TGCGCCAGCAGCTTGATTATAGGGAATGAGCAGTTCTTC. Together with reference TRBV5-1 and TRBJ2-1, the CDR3 gives the full variable domain: KAGVTQTPRYLIKTRGQQVTLSCSPISGHRSVSWYQQTPGQGLQFLFEYFSETQRNKGNFPGRFSGRQFSNSRSEMNVSTLELGDSALYLCASSLIIGNEQFFGPGTRLTVL.

This sequence joins TRBV13 and TRBJ2-5; TRBD2 aligns across 7 bases. The CDR3 is 16 amino acids. V was pared by 1 base and J by 5 bases, with 10 bases of the junction left unmatched. Per the germline V gene, CDR1 is PRHDT and CDR2 is FYEKMQ (reference sequence). CDR3: CASSLAGGSGSETQYF. Written as DNA, the CDR3 is TGTGCCAGCAGCTTAGCTGGCGGGAGTGGTTCGGAGACCCAGTACTTC.

As to this clonotype: At one boundary the junction diverges from the germline segment, which might be a read error. The chain links TRBV7-2 to TRBJ2-1; no firm D call. This CDR3 is 15 amino acids long. Germline CDR1 reads SGHTA; CDR2 reads FQGNSA. The CDR3 bases are TGTGCCAGCACCCTGGGTCCAATACTATACAATGAGCCGTTCTTC. Its protein is CASTLGPILYNEPFF.

Regarding this clonotype: A much larger clone sits a single nucleotide away, making a read error possible. V is TRBV12-3 or TRBV12-4 and J is TRBJ2-7; D gene ambiguous. This CDR3 contains 12 residues. V lost 3 bases and J 9 bases, leaving 12 bases between the germline ends. This CDR3 reads CASSLGKPGQYF. As DNA, the CDR3 is TGTGCCAGCAGTTTGGGGAAACCCGGGCAGTACTTC.

The chain combines TRBV3-1 with TRBJ1-1; D unclear. This CDR3 region has 12 residues. Trimming removed 0 bases at V and 9 bases at J, with 8 bases between. CDR1 and CDR2 (germline): LGHDT, YNNKEL (reference sequence). DNA for the CDR3: TGTGCCAGCAGCCAAGAGATGGAGAAAGCTTTCTTT. Protein: CASSQEMEKAFF.

This clonotype was counted once. The rearrangement uses TRBV7-9 and TRBJ1-1; perhaps TRBD1 as D (6 bases). Looked up from germline, CDR1 is SEHNR and CDR2 is FQNEAQ (reference sequence). Trimming cost V 4 bases and J 4 bases, with 16 bases left between them. This CDR3 spans 15 amino acids. CDR3 region: CASSSGAAWVTEAFF. CDR3 sequence (DNA): TGTGCCAGCAGCTCGGGGGCGGCCTGGGTCACTGAAGCTTTCTTT.

A remark on this clonotype: At one end, the junction sequence differs from germline, possibly due to a read error. CDR3: CASSYAFTGGANYGQYF. Written as DNA, the CDR3 is TGTGCCAGCAGTTACGCCTTCACAGGGGGCGCCAACTACGGGCAGTACTTC. V is TRBV6-1 and J is TRBJ2-7; 9 bases are a match to TRBD1. The germline gives CDR1 MNHNS, CDR2 SASEGT. The CDR3 extends over 17 amino acids.

This chain uses TRBV5-1 with TRBJ2-1; TRBD1 matches at 7 bases. Germline V gene lookup returns CDR1 SGHRS and CDR2 YFSETQ. The V segment lost 4 bases and the J segment 3 bases; nucleotides outside the gene matches: 7. The CDR3 is 15 amino acids. CDR3 bases: TGCGCCAGCAGCCTGGAACAGGGGAACTACAATGAGCAGTTCTTC. Translated, it gives CASSLEQGNYNEQFF.

CDR3 in DNA: TGCGCCAGCAGCGCAAGTCTAGGGAGCACTCCCCAAGAGACCCAGTACTTC. This codes for CASSASLGSTPQETQYF. The chain recombines TRBV5-1 with TRBJ2-5; tentatively, D is TRBD2 (5 bases). CDR1 is SGHRS and CDR2 is YFSETQ in the germline V gene. The CDR3 is 17 residues long. V was pared by 4 bases and J by 1 base, with 20 bases between. The full variable domain, with the rest looked up from reference TRBV5-1 and TRBJ2-5, is KAGVTQTPRYLIKTRGQQVTLSCSPISGHRSVSWYQQTPGQGLQFLFEYFSETQRNKGNFPGRFSGRQFSNSRSEMNVSTLELGDSALYLCASSASLGSTPQETQYFGPGTRLLVL.

The genes are TRBV13 and TRBJ2-7; 8 bases agree with TRBD2. V dropped 4 bases and J dropped 3; count of bases not matched to a gene: 5. This CDR3 has 14 amino acids. Per germline, CDR1 PRHDT and CDR2 FYEKMQ (reference sequence). CDR3 loop: CASSSVGTSYEQYF. The DNA for the CDR3 is TGTGCCAGCAGCTCCGTCGGGACTAGCTACGAGCAGTACTTC.